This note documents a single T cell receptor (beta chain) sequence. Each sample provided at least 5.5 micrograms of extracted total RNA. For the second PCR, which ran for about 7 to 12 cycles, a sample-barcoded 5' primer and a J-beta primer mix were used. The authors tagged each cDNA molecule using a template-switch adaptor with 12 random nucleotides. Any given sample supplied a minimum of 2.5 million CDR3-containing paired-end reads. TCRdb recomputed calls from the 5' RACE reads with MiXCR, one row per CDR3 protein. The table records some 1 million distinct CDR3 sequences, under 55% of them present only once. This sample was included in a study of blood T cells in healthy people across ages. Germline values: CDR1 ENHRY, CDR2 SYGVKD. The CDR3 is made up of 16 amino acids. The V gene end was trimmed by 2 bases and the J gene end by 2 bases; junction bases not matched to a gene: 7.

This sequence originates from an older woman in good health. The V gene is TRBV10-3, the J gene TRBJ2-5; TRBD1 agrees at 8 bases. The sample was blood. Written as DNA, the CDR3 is TGTGCCATCAGTGAGACCGGGACAGGTACGCAAGAGACCCAGTACTTC. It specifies CAISETGTGTQETQYF.